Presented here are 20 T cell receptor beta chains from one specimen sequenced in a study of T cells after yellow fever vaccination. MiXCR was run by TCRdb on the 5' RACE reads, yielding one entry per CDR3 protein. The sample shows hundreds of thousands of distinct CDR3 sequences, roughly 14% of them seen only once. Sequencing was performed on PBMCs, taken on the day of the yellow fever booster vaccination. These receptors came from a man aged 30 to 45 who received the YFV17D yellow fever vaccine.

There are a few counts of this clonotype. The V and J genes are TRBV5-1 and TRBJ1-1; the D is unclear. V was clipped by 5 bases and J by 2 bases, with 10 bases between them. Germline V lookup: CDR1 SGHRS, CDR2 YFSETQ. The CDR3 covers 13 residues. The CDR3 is CASSKRENTEAFF. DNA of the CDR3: TGCGCCAGCAGTAAGAGGGAAAACACTGAAGCTTTCTTT.

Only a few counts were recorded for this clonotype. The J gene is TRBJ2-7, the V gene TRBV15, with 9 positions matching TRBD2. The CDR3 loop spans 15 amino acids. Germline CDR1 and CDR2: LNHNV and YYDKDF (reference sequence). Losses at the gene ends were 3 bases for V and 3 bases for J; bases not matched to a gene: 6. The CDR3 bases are TGTGCCACCAGCAGCCCAGCGGGAGGACTCTACGAGCAGTACTTC. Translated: CATSSPAGGLYEQYF.

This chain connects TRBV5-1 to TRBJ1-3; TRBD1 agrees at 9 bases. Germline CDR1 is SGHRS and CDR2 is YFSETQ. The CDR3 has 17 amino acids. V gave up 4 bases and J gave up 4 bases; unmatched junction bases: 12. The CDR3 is CASSREQGALTGNTIYF. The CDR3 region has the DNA TGCGCCAGCAGCCGCGAACAGGGGGCGCTTACCGGAAACACCATATATTTT.

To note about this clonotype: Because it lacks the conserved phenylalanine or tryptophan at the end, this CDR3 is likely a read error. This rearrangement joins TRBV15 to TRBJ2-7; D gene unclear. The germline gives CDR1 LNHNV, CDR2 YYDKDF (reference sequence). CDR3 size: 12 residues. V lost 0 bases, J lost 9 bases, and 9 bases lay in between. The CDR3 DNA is TGTGCCACCAGCAGAGATGAAGACGGGCAGTACTCC. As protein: CATSRDEDGQYS.

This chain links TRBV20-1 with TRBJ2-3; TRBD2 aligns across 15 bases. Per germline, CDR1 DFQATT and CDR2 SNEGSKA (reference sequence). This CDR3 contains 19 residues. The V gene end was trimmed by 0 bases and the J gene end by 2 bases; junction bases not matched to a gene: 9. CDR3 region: CSARDMGLAGGSLTDTQYF. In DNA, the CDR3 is TGCAGTGCTAGAGATATGGGACTAGCGGGAGGCTCCCTCACAGATACGCAGTATTTT.

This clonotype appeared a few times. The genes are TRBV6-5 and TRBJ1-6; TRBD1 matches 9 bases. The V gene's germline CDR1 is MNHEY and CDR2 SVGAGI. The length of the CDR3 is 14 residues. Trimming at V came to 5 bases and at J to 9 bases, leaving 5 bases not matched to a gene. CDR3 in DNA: TGTGCCAGCAGTACCCGACAGGGGGGTTCACCCCTCCACTTT. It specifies CASSTRQGGSPLHF.

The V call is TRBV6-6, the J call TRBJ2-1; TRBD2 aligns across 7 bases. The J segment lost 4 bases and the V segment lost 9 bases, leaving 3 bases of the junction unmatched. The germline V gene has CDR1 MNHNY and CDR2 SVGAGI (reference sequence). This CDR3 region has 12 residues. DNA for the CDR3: TGTGCCAGTGGGGGAGGGTACAATGAGCAGTTCTTC. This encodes CASGGGYNEQFF.

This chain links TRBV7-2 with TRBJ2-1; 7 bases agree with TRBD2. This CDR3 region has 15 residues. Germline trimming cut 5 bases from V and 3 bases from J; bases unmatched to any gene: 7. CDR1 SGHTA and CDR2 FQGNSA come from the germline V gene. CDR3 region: CASSLSGMGYNEQFF. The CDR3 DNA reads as TGTGCCAGCAGCCTGAGCGGGATGGGCTACAATGAGCAGTTCTTC. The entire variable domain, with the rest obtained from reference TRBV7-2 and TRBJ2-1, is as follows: GAGVSQSPSNKVTEKGKDVELRCDPISGHTALYWYRQSLGQGLEFLIYFQGNSAPDKSGLPSDRFSAERTGGSVSTLTIQRTQQEDSAVYLCASSLSGMGYNEQFFGPGTRLTVL.

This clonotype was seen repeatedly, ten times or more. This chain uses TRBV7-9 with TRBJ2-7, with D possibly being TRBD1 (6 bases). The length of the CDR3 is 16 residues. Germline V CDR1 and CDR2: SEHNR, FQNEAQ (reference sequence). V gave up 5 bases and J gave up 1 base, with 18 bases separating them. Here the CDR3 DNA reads TGTGCCAGCAGCACGCGAGATGGGGGCGCTTCCTACGAGCAGTACTTC. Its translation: CASSTRDGGASYEQYF.

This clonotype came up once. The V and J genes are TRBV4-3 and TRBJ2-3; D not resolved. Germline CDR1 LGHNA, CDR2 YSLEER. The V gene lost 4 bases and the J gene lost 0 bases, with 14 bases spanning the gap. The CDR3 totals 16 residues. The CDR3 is CASSPYKYSSTDTQYF. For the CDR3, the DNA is TGCGCCAGCAGCCCATACAAGTATTCTAGCACAGATACGCAGTATTTT.

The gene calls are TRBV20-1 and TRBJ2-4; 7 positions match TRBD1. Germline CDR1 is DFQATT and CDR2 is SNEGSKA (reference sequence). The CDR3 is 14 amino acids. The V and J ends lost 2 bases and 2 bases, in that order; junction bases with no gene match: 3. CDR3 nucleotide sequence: TGCAGTGCTAGACAACAGGGGCCCAAAAACATTCAGTACTTC. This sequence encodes CSARQQGPKNIQYF.

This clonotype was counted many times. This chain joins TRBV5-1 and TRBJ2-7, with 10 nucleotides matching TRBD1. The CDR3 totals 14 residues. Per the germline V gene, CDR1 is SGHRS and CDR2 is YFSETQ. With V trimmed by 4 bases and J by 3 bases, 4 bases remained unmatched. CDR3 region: CASSTGTGDYEQYF. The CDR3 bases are TGCGCCAGCAGCACCGGGACAGGGGACTACGAGCAGTACTTC.

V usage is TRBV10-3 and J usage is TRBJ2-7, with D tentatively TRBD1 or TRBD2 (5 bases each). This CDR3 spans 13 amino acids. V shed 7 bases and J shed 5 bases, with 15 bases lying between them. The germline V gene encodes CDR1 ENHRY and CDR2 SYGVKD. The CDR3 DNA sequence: TGTGCCATCAAACCACAATGGGACGACGAGCAGTACTTC. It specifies CAIKPQWDDEQYF.

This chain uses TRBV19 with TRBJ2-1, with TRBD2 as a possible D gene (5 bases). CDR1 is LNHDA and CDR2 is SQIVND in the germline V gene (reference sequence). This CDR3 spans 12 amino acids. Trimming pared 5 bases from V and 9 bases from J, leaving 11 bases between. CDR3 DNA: TGTGCCAGTAGTCCGGGGATCGCTGAGCAGTTCTTC. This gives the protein CASSPGIAEQFF.

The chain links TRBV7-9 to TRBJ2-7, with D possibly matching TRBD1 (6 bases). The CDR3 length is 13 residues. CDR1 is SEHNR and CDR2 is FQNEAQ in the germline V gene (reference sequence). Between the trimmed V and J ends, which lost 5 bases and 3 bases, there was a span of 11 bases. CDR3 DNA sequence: TGTGCCAGCAGCCGTGGGACAATCTACGAGCAGTACTTC. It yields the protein CASSRGTIYEQYF.

As DNA, the CDR3 is TGTGCCAGCAGCTTTTTAGGGAGGGCCGGTGAGCAGTTCTTC. It specifies CASSFLGRAGEQFF. The chain uses TRBV7-8 and TRBJ2-1, with 7 bases identical to TRBD2. CDR1 is SGHVS, CDR2 FQNEAQ, per germline. This CDR3 spans 14 amino acids. V lost 3 bases and J lost 9; bases outside the gene matches: 8.

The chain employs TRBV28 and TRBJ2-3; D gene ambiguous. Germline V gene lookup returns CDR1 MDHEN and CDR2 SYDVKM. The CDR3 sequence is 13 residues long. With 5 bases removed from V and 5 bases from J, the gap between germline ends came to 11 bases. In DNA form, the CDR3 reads TGTGCCAGCAGTCCCCTCTACCGAGATACGCAGTATTTT. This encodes CASSPLYRDTQYF.

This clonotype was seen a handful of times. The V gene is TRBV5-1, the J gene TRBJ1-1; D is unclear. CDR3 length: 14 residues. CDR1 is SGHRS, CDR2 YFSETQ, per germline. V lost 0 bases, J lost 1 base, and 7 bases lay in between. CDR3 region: CASSLGEGNTEAFF. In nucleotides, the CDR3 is TGCGCCAGCAGCTTGGGGGAAGGGAACACTGAAGCTTTCTTT.

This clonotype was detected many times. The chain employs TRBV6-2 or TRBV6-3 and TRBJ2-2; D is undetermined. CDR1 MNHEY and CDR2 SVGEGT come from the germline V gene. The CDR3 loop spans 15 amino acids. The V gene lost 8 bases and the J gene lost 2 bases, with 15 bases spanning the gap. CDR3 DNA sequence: TGTGCCAGCTCTATTTCACACCGTAACACCGGGGAGCTGTTTTTT. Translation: CASSISHRNTGELFF.

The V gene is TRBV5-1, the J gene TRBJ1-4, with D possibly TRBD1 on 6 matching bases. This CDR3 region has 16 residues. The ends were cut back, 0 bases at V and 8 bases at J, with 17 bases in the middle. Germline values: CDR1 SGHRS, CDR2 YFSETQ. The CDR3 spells CASSLGGTGNPEKLFF. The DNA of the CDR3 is TGCGCCAGCAGCTTGGGCGGCACAGGGAACCCCGAAAAACTGTTTTTT. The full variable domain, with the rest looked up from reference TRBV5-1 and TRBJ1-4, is KAGVTQTPRYLIKTRGQQVTLSCSPISGHRSVSWYQQTPGQGLQFLFEYFSETQRNKGNFPGRFSGRQFSNSRSEMNVSTLELGDSALYLCASSLGGTGNPEKLFFGSGTQLSVL.